This T cell receptor (beta chain) was found in a study of cytomegalovirus exposure and HLA in healthy donors. The PCR had 60 Vbeta and 13 Jbeta primers. TCRdb's copy holds only in-frame clones and misses some; the assay was immunoSEQ multiplex PCR. The sample yields about 150,000 clones, approximately 88% seen once. A few counts support this clone. The CDR3 extends over 14 amino acids. Germline assignment: CDR1 SGHVS and CDR2 FQNEAQ. V was trimmed by 2 bases and J by 8 bases, leaving 12 bases between them. Though nominally healthy at sampling, donors likely had unrecorded immune exposures. The source material was PBMCs. The chain employs TRBV7-8 and TRBJ1-4; D is uncertain. This receptor was taken from a boy between 2 and 10 years old in good health and CMV-seronegative. CDR3 loop: CASSLNRQSEKLFF. The CDR3 DNA follows: TGTGCCAGCAGCTTAAACAGACAAAGCGAAAAACTGTTTTTT.